This T cell receptor beta chain was documented in a study of OX40 agonist ivuxolimab in advanced cancers. On the study more broadly: The patients' treatment was ivuxolimab, an agonistic anti-OX40 (CD134) antibody. While on treatment, patients had intravenous ivuxolimab at 0.01 to 10 mg/kg every 2 weeks. Under the entry rules, prior anti-PD-1, anti-PD-L1 or anti-CTLA-4 therapy was allowed, and roughly 41% had some. Regarding the study as a whole: Certain nonresponders likewise exhibited a low normalized T-cell clonal expansion.

The length of the CDR3 is 12 residues. The junction had 5 bases not matched to a gene; V was cut back by 5 bases and J by 8 bases. Germline loops: CDR1 SNHLY, CDR2 FYNNEI. The method was immunoSEQ multiplex PCR; TCRdb's version includes in-frame clones alone and lacks a portion of them. The sample has 65,000 to 95,000 clones, more than 70% seen once. This clone was counted between two and nine times. As yet, its antigen is unknown. The V and J genes are TRBV2 and TRBJ1-2, with TRBD1 matching over 7 bases. The sample in question was CD4+ or CD8+ T cells sorted from blood, obtained in a trial of the OX40 agonist ivuxolimab. The sequence was collected from an adult with an advanced solid tumor such as melanoma, head and neck, liver or kidney cancer. The CDR3 loop reads CASSLTGSGYTF. For the CDR3, the DNA is TGTGCCAGCAGTTTGACAGGGAGCGGCTACACCTTC.